What follows are 12 T cell receptor beta chains derived from one specimen sequenced in a study of blood T cell repertoires in COVID-19. The table came from immunoSEQ multiplex PCR; TCRdb's copy has only in-frame clones and leaves some out. The sample shows a few hundred thousand clones, approximately 82% of them seen only once. Source material: peripheral blood. The receptors stem from a man aged 60-69 years who had recovered from COVID-19.

This chain's CDR3 is CASSPGQGNWVNSPLHF. The CDR3 nucleotides are TGTGCCAGCAGCCCCGGACAGGGGAATTGGGTGAATTCACCCCTCCACTTT. The gene calls are TRBV5-6 and TRBJ1-6; 9 bases are shared with TRBD1. Unmatched junction bases numbered 12, after V lost 4 bases and J lost 7 bases. Germline loops: CDR1 SGHDT, CDR2 YYEEEE. The CDR3 runs 17 residues.

The chain links TRBV2 to TRBJ2-3; TRBD1 agrees at 8 bases. The germline gives CDR1 SNHLY, CDR2 FYNNEI. Germline trimming cut 3 bases from V and 6 bases from J; bases unmatched to any gene: 5. The CDR3 is 14 amino acids. CDR3 protein: CASSDQGALDTQYF. The CDR3 nucleotides read TGTGCCAGCAGTGACCAGGGGGCTCTGGATACGCAGTATTTT.

The chain has TRBV15 and TRBJ2-5, with D hard to call. This CDR3 region has 13 residues. With 3 bases removed from V and 5 bases from J, the gap between germline ends came to 10 bases. Germline V lookup: CDR1 LNHNV, CDR2 YYDKDF (reference sequence). The CDR3 nucleotides read TGTGCCACCAGCAGTCCCAGCGACGAGACCCAGTACTTC. Encoded protein: CATSSPSDETQYF.

The V call is TRBV3-1 (or the pseudogene TRBV3-2), the J call TRBJ2-7; maybe TRBD1 (5 bases). The CDR3 spans 17 residues. Germline V gene sequence: CDR1 LGHDT, CDR2 YNNKEL (reference sequence). With 0 bases removed from V and 2 bases from J, the gap between germline ends came to 17 bases. CDR3 sequence (DNA): TGTGCCAGCAGCCAAGACCTAGAGACAGCCTTACCCTACGAGCAGTACTTC. This gives the protein CASSQDLETALPYEQYF.

V and J are TRBV5-1 and TRBJ2-7, with 7 bases aligning to TRBD2. The V segment lost 4 bases and the J segment 2 bases; nucleotides outside the gene matches: 9. Per germline, CDR1 SGHRS and CDR2 YFSETQ. The CDR3 is 15 amino acids. The CDR3 loop reads CASSSRGVAAYEQYF. The DNA for the CDR3 is TGCGCCAGCAGCAGCCGGGGGGTGGCGGCCTACGAGCAGTACTTC.

The J gene is TRBJ1-3, the V gene TRBV28; the D is unclear. Germline V lookup: CDR1 MDHEN, CDR2 SYDVKM. This CDR3 comprises 13 residues. Trimming pared 5 bases from V and 7 bases from J, leaving 12 bases between. CDR3: CASSLGTRNTIYF. In DNA form, the CDR3 reads TGTGCCAGCAGTCTGGGAACTAGGAACACCATATATTTT.

This clone has just a few counts. The rearrangement joins TRBV5-4 to TRBJ1-6, with 7 bases lining up with TRBD1. V dropped 3 bases and J dropped 3; count of bases not matched to a gene: 12. Per germline, CDR1 SGHNT and CDR2 YYREEE (reference sequence). CDR3 length equals 18 residues. The CDR3 bases are TGTGCCAGCAGCTCCCGACTCTGGGACAGATTCTATAATTCACCCCTCCACTTT. Its translation is CASSSRLWDRFYNSPLHF.

The CDR3 spells CASSLLEGGTDTQYF. The CDR3 DNA reads TGTGCCAGCAGCCTCCTCGAGGGTGGCACAGATACGCAGTATTTT. The chain couples TRBV11-2 to TRBJ2-3; a possible D gene is TRBD2 (5 bases). The V gene's germline CDR1 is SGHAT and CDR2 FQNNGV. This CDR3 has 15 residues. Deletions cut 5 bases from V and 1 base from J, with 13 bases between. Based on the CDR3 plus reference TRBV11-2 and TRBJ2-3, the full variable domain is EAGVAQSPRYKIIEKRQSVAFWCNPISGHATLYWYQQILGQGPKLLIQFQNNGVVDDSQLPKDRFSAERLKGVDSTLKIQPAKLEDSAVYLCASSLLEGGTDTQYFGPGTRLTVL.

The chain employs TRBV7-9 and TRBJ2-2; tentatively, D is TRBD1 (5 bases). Deletions cut 2 bases from V and 4 bases from J, with 8 bases between. This CDR3 has 14 residues. Per the germline V gene, CDR1 is SEHNR and CDR2 is FQNEAQ (reference sequence). CDR3 sequence: CASSLRQITGELFF. DNA of the CDR3: TGTGCCAGCAGCTTAAGACAGATCACCGGGGAGCTGTTTTTT.

This chain uses TRBV29-1 with TRBJ1-2; 9 bases line up with TRBD1. This CDR3 has 14 amino acids. The V gene's germline CDR1 is SQVTM and CDR2 ANQGSEA. V lost 3 bases to trimming and J lost 4 bases; unmatched junction nucleotides: 6. CDR3 in amino acids: CSVDSGTGSYGYTF. CDR3 in DNA: TGCAGCGTTGACTCCGGGACAGGGTCCTATGGCTACACCTTC. The full variable domain, in which reference TRBV29-1 and TRBJ1-2 provide the parts outside the CDR3, is SAVISQKPSRDICQRGTSLTIQCQVDSQVTMMFWYRQQPGQSLTLIATANQGSEATYESGFVIDKFPISRPNLTFSTLTVSNMSPEDSSIYLCSVDSGTGSYGYTFGSGTRLTVV.

The chain combines TRBV27 with TRBJ2-5; 7 bases match TRBD1. The junction had 20 bases not matched to a gene; V was cut back by 10 bases and J by 3 bases. The CDR3 spans 17 residues. The germline V gene has CDR1 MNHEY and CDR2 SMNVEV (reference sequence). DNA of the CDR3: TGTGCCACCAACTGGCGGCAGGGGGTTAAGGGGGAAGAGACCCAGTACTTC. Translated, it gives CATNWRQGVKGEETQYF.

V usage is TRBV13 and J usage is TRBJ1-6; tentatively, D is TRBD1 (6 bases). Trimming cost V 7 bases and J 6 bases, with 16 bases left between them. CDR1 PRHDT and CDR2 FYEKMQ come from the germline V gene (reference sequence). The CDR3 runs 15 residues. The CDR3: CASTPGDDPNSPLHF. The CDR3 DNA reads TGTGCCAGCACCCCAGGGGACGATCCTAATTCACCCCTCCACTTT.